This TCR beta chain was identified during a study of CD8+CD57+ T cells in acquired aplastic anemia. Study summary: Sorted cells (CD4+ and CD8+) yielded DNA amounts that averaged roughly 3.2 ug. Broader study findings: Patients were compared with controls for CD8+ Simpson's diversity, and no significant difference emerged. Patients and controls turned out to have roughly 31 CD8+ CDR3 sequences in common.

Patients chosen for sequencing had shown CD8+CD57+ cell expansion by flow cytometry. Each of the patients presented with severe acquired aplastic anemia. The use of genomic DNA as template underpinned the TCR beta VDJ and CDR3 profiling. MiXCR, run by TCRdb on the reads, gives a single entry per CDR3 protein. The repertoire holds approximately 200,000 distinct CDR3 sequences, with over 40% as singletons. CDR3 length equals 14 residues. The V end lost 7 bases, the J end lost 7 bases, and 20 bases lay between the germline ends. This clonotype was recorded many times. The antigen remains unidentified. The clonotype comes from a human donor with aplastic anemia. Input material: sorted CD4+, CD8+, or CD8+CD57+ T cells (not recorded which) from PBMCs. The rearrangement joins TRBV12-3 or TRBV12-4 to TRBJ2-7; tentative D call: TRBD1 (6 bases). The CDR3 sequence is CASTPTRGLGEQYF. The CDR3 DNA is TGTGCCAGCACCCCCACCAGGGGTTTGGGGGAGCAGTACTTC.